A single sample is the source of the 6 T cell receptor beta chains below, sequenced in a study of blood T cell repertoires in COVID-19. Produced via immunoSEQ multiplex PCR; TCRdb's table is partial and in-frame only. The sample includes around 59,000 clones, over 75% of them seen just once. The sample was peripheral blood. The receptors stem from a human donor in a cohort sampled during active COVID-19.

V is TRBV12-3 or TRBV12-4 and J is TRBJ2-6; the D is unclear. CDR3 length: 13 residues. Trimming pared 5 bases from V and 1 base from J, leaving 3 bases between. This chain's CDR3 is CASSPSGANVLTF. CDR3 sequence (DNA): TGTGCCAGCAGTCCTTCTGGGGCCAACGTCCTGACTTTC.

CDR3 bases: TGTGCCAGCAGCTTGGACAGCTATGGCTACACCTTC. Translated: CASSLDSYGYTF. The chain links TRBV5-5 to TRBJ1-2; no definite D call. The CDR3 covers 12 residues. V gave up 0 bases and J gave up 4 bases, with 4 bases separating them. CDR1 and CDR2 from the germline V gene are SGHKS and YYEKEE (reference sequence).

The V and J genes are TRBV28 and TRBJ2-7; possible D gene TRBD2, 6 bases. The CDR3 consists of 16 residues. Germline-derived CDR1 and CDR2 are MDHEN and SYDVKM. V was pared by 3 bases and J by 3 bases, with 18 bases between. The CDR3 is CASSFFGTPDFYEQYF. Written as DNA, the CDR3 is TGTGCCAGCAGTTTTTTCGGGACTCCAGATTTCTACGAGCAGTACTTC. Drawing the rest from reference TRBV28 and TRBJ2-7, the complete variable domain is DVKVTQSSRYLVKRTGEKVFLECVQDMDHENMFWYRQDPGLGLRLIYFSYDVKMKEKGDIPEGYSVSREKKERFSLILESASTNQTSMYLCASSFFGTPDFYEQYFGPGTRLTVT.

The rearrangement links TRBV24-1 to TRBJ2-1; the D is unclear. Trimming shortened V by 0 bases and J by 0 bases, and 8 bases separated the two germline ends. Germline loops: CDR1 KGHDR, CDR2 SFDVKD. There are 16 residues in the CDR3. In DNA form, the CDR3 reads TGTGCCACCAGTGATTTGTACCCGAGCTCCTACAATGAGCAGTTCTTC. Translating it yields CATSDLYPSSYNEQFF.

The rearrangement uses TRBV19 and TRBJ2-7, with D perhaps TRBD2 (5 bases). Deletions cut 6 bases from V and 3 bases from J, with 12 bases between. The length of the CDR3 is 13 residues. CDR1 and CDR2 from the germline V gene are LNHDA and SQIVND (reference sequence). The CDR3: CASSQVSGYEQYF. In nucleotides, the CDR3 is TGTGCCAGTAGCCAGGTCAGCGGCTACGAGCAGTACTTC.

The chain carries TRBV2 and TRBJ2-7; no firm D call. The CDR3 spans 10 residues. V lost 4 bases and J 5 bases, leaving 3 bases between the germline ends. Germline V gene data show CDR1 as SNHLY and CDR2 as FYNNEI. CDR3 coding DNA: TGTGCCAGCAGTGGTAACGAGCAGTACTTC. This gives the protein CASSGNEQYF.